This T cell receptor beta chain came from a study of cytomegalovirus exposure and HLA in healthy donors. Concerning this clone itself: Its antigen is as yet unknown.

Study-level results: TCR beta V- and J-gene trimming, according to a later analysis, was linked to a missense DCLRE1C variant.

The V gene's germline CDR1 is KGHSH and CDR2 LQKENI. Trimming stripped 3 bases from V and 2 bases from J, with 11 bases between. This CDR3 region has 15 residues. A multiplex PCR was run with 60 Vbeta primers and 13 Jbeta primers. Some clones are missing from TCRdb's copy, which holds only in-frame ones; the method was immunoSEQ multiplex PCR. The sample lists 160,000 or so clones, approximately 76% seen once, with 1.2% to 1.5% in the top ten. Healthy bone marrow donors made up the donor group. This sequence joins TRBV18 and TRBJ1-5; D is perhaps TRBD1 (5 bases). Sequencing was done on a sample of PBMCs. The TCR was taken from a man aged 60 to 69 in good health and CMV-seronegative. DNA of the CDR3: TGTGCCAGCTCACCGCAGGGTATCGGCAATCAGCCCCAGCATTTT. It specifies CASSPQGIGNQPQHF.